This paragraph covers one T cell receptor (beta chain) sequence. The antigen it recognizes is unknown. No base-level quality is on record; no much larger clone is a single base apart. This entry is derived from a study of memory CD4+ T cells and cytomegalovirus serostatus (dated by TCRdb to between 2018 and 2021). A note on the overall study: The 35 or so healthy Belgian adults in the cohort included 9 who were CMV seropositive and roughly 25 who were CMV seronegative. To replicate a published TCR-based CMV serostatus classifier, the study sequenced CD4+ memory TCRbeta repertoires from a Belgian cohort whose cytomegalovirus serostatus was known.

Single viable CD3+CD4+CD8-CD45RO+ cells were sorted as memory CD4+ T cells on a FACSAria II. CMV serostatus was determined using a Roche Elecsys assay that detects serum IgG against CMV pp150, pp28, p38 and p52. Following thawing, total CD4+ T cells were enriched through positive selection using CD4 magnetic microbeads. The samples came from a different study that was designed specifically to examine the CD4+ T cell memory repertoire. Peripheral blood mononuclear cells were isolated and cryopreserved according to standard operating procedures, and serum was stored at -80 degrees C. CD3-PerCP (BW264/56), CD4-APC (RPA-T4), CD45RO-PE (UCHT1) and CD8-Pacific Orange (3B5) antibodies were used for staining, and non-viable cells were excluded with Sytox blue. V is reduced by 1 base and J by 8 bases, leaving a spacing of 9 bases between them. From its cysteine to its phenylalanine, the CDR3 spans 14 amino acids. Kept here is only the CDR3 DNA, which spans 42 bases and is read in frame from base 1. CDR1 MNHNS and CDR2 SASEGT are derived from the germline V gene.

What the work shows at the level of the full study, not this receptor alone: Among the 150 to 200 previously reported CMV-associated TCRbeta sequences, some 67 showed up in the CD4+ memory repertoires, with each one found in between one and five individuals. Results were interpreted as suggesting that the CMV-associated TCR signature is largely present in the CD4+ memory repertoire. The original-framework classifier achieved a median bootstrapped AUC of about 0.94 with a 95% CI of 0.76-1.00 on the Belgian cohort. Only CD4+CD45RO+ memory cells were sequenced, in contrast to the original study, in which naive and memory CD4+ and CD8+ populations were covered. For CMV serostatus prediction, a median bootstrapped AUC of about 0.96 was reached with the original framework, and a median bootstrapped AUC of 0.91 was reached with a US-trained random forest.

Genomic DNA was extracted from sorted cells with the Quick-DNA Microprep Kit. TCRbeta DNA was amplified with the immunoSEQ hsTCRbeta kit following the manufacturer's protocol. TCRbeta libraries were sequenced on an Illumina MiSeq instrument. The authors processed their data as follows. Removing out-of-frame sequences left a few million distinct TCRbeta sequences, an average of about 70,000 per individual. Each individual was scored according to the count of around 160 previously reported CMV-associated TCRbeta sequences and the total productive distinct TCRbeta count. A beta-binomial model was reimplemented in Python, and random forests from scikit-learn, run with default parameters, were trained on data from the US cohort. Classifier performance on the Belgian cohort was reported as the median AUC with percentile confidence intervals calculated over 10,000 bootstrap iterations. Drawn from immuneACCESS, this table holds only the in-frame rearrangements with V and J called that TCRdb kept. Clones are partly lost; checked studies trace under half to an unresolved V gene and leave the rest unexplained. V, J and clone size were drawn from that table, and D and trimming were deduced from the DNA. The sample records some 57,000 clones, roughly 80% of which are singletons. The top ten clones comprise 0.7% to 0.85% of the sample.

The sequence came from an adult in good health and CMV-seronegative. In this chain, TRBV6-1 is recombined with TRBJ1-6, with the D gene too uncertain to name. The sample consisted of memory CD4+ T cells from blood. The CDR3 region has the sequence CASSEVWKDSPLHF. The sequenced DNA: TGTGCCAGCAGTGAAGTTTGGAAAGATTCACCCCTCCACTTT.